This TCR beta chain derives from a study of T cells in Graves' hyperthyroidism and ophthalmopathy. Trimming left V 0 bases short and J 9 bases short, with 10 bases between. From germline, CDR1 is SGDLS and CDR2 YYNGEE. There are 13 residues in the CDR3. Whole-study findings and limits: The model foresaw ophthalmopathy a median around 6.4 months prior to onset.

Template material for amplifying TCR beta CDR3 regions consisted of RNA transcripts. The HTBI set primed first-round TCR CDR3 RT-PCR. TCRdb recomputed calls from the multiplex PCR reads with MiXCR, one row per CDR3 protein. The sample shows 550,000 to 600,000 distinct CDR3 sequences, 14% of them seen only once. This clonotype was seen a handful of times. The antigen is unknown. Active moderate-to-severe ophthalmopathy, Clinical Activity Score at least 3, NOSPECS at least 4, under 3 months' duration. The chain has TRBV9 and TRBJ2-1; D may be TRBD1 (5 bases). This clonotype was obtained from a woman aged 18-29 years with Graves' ophthalmopathy. The sequencing input was blood. This CDR3 reads CASSVEGRTEQFF. CDR3 bases: TGTGCCAGCAGCGTAGAGGGGCGCACTGAGCAGTTCTTC. Together with reference TRBV9 and TRBJ2-1, the CDR3 gives the full variable domain: DSGVTQTPKHLITATGQRVTLRCSPRSGDLSVYWYQQSLDQGLQFLIQYYNGEERAKGNILERFSAQQFPDLHSELNLSSLELGDSALYFCASSVEGRTEQFFGPGTRLTVL.